The present TCR beta chain was sequenced within a study of T cells in Graves' hyperthyroidism and ophthalmopathy. General study results and limits: Most thyroid clonotypes expanded above 0.001 appeared in blood too.

Among the patients, aged 18 to 65, hyperthyroidism was newly diagnosed and had lasted under 2 months. Each 10 ml fresh peripheral blood draw supplied the PBMCs. Amplified TCR beta CDR3 regions came from RNA transcripts. The HTBI primer set served for first-round RT-PCR of the TCR CDR3. TCRdb recomputed calls from the multiplex PCR reads with MiXCR, one row per CDR3 protein. The repertoire has 85,000 to 110,000 distinct CDR3 sequences, 47% of them found once; the top ten carry roughly 24%. This clonotype was detected ten times or more. Antigen unknown. The junction differs from germline at one of its ends, possibly a read error. What was sequenced was blood. This TCR derives from a middle-aged man with Graves' hyperthyroidism.

The CDR3 nucleotides are TGTGCCAGCAGCTTAGCGGGACAGGGGGCGCTTAGGGAAGTCTTC. Residues: CASSLAGQGALREVF. The gene calls are TRBV11-2 and TRBJ2-1, with 12 bases fitting TRBD1. Germline assignment: CDR1 SGHAT and CDR2 FQNNGV. The CDR3 totals 15 residues.